This TCR beta chain was identified in a study of OX40 agonist ivuxolimab in advanced cancers. Background for the entire study: Ivuxolimab was a fully human IgG2 agonistic monoclonal antibody targeting the costimulatory receptor OX40 (CD134). The paper reports the monotherapy dose-escalation portion (N of about 54 patients) of the phase I ivuxolimab trial. Intravenous ivuxolimab was administered to patients every 2 weeks at six dose levels: 0.01, 0.1, 0.3, 1.5, 3 and 10 mg/kg. The point of sequencing TCRbeta in the periphery was to test whether ivuxolimab changed TCR sequence diversity and drove clonal T-cell expansion. A male proportion of nearly 85% and a mean age of about 60 years, ranging from 23 to 79, were recorded for the dose-escalation cohort. Patients were allowed to have had prior anti-PD-1, anti-PD-L1 or anti-CTLA-4 therapy, and around 41% of the dose-escalation patients had previously received checkpoint inhibitors. Partial responses occurred in three dose-escalation patients, of whom one had hepatocellular carcinoma and two had cutaneous melanoma. Of the roughly 54 dose-escalation patients, hepatocellular carcinoma was present in about 19, melanoma in approximately 15, renal cell carcinoma in 9 and head and neck cancer in 9. The investigation overall reported the following: Which antigens the clonally expanded peripheral T cells were specific for was not determined. At doses from 0.1 to 3.0 mg/kg, clonal expansion was seen in both CD4+ and CD8+ blood T cells between baseline and week 6. Low levels of normalized T-cell clonal expansion were also seen in some patients who did not respond. In the 0.1-3.0 mg/kg groups, partial responders were among the patients with the lowest normalized peripheral clonal expansion, particularly in CD8+ T cells. After ivuxolimab, more expanded clones were found on average in CD8+ T cells than in CD4+ T cells.

The CDR3 holds 13 amino acids from the cysteine to the phenylalanine. Only the CDR3 DNA stays, 39 bases, in frame from base 1. V was cut back by 3 bases and J by 4 bases, leaving a gap of 9 bases between them. CDR1 and CDR2 are read off the germline V gene (reference sequence) as SGHAT and FQDESV. Genomic DNA was extracted from sorted cells for sequencing of the TCRbeta CDR3 region. TCRbeta CDR3 regions were sequenced using the immunoSEQ Assay. TCRdb obtained this table from immuneACCESS and retained in-frame rearrangements with V and J assigned. These tables miss some clones; where compared with another copy, unresolved V genes account for less than half of the shortfall, and the remainder is unexplained. Present in this sample are around 64,000 clones, roughly nine tenths of which were seen just once. Clones ranked in the top ten supply about 0.75% of the sample. Details on this clone: No antigen is known for it. Base qualities are not recorded, but no much larger clone differs from it by a single base.

Patients with a history of autoimmune disease or receiving systemic immunosuppression were excluded from the trial. Peripheral blood for TCR sequencing was collected from all dose cohorts at baseline, on cycle 4 day 1, and on cycle 7 day 1. Samples came from an open-label, multicenter, first-in-human phase I dose-escalation trial of ivuxolimab. Adults with locally advanced or metastatic melanoma, renal cell carcinoma, hepatocellular carcinoma or head and neck squamous cell carcinoma were enrolled in the trial. Before TCR sequencing, CD4+ T cells and CD8+ T cells were sorted from peripheral blood as separate populations.

Material: CD4+ or CD8+ T cells sorted from blood, obtained in a trial of the OX40 agonist ivuxolimab. The chain joins TRBV11-1 to TRBJ2-5, with the D segment identity uncertain. This sequence originates from an adult with an advanced solid tumor such as melanoma, head and neck, liver or kidney cancer. CDR3 region: CASSFRTVETQYF. In nucleotide form, the sequence is TGTGCCAGCAGCTTCCGGACGGTAGAGACCCAGTACTTC.